The clone carrying this TCR beta chain was counted ten times or more. RNA transcripts were the template, and TCR beta CDR3 regions were amplified from them. Second-round multiplex PCR came after a first-round RT-PCR that employed HTBI primers. Using its own MiXCR run on the multiplex PCR reads, TCRdb lists one record per CDR3 protein. The sample lists around 1,000,000 distinct CDR3 sequences, roughly two fifths seen once, with approximately 10% in the top ten. The data were obtained in a study of Graves' ophthalmopathy and Graves' hyperthyroidism. Germline assignment: CDR1 SNHLY and CDR2 FYNNEI. V lost 7 bases and J 8 bases, leaving 15 bases between the germline ends. CDR3 length: 14 amino acids.

The chain combines TRBV2 with TRBJ1-6, with unresolved D. Sequencing was carried out using peripheral blood or thyroid tissue (not recorded which). The TCR comes from an adult man with Graves' hyperthyroidism. The CDR3: CASITGPVDSPLHF. CDR3 nucleotides: TGTGCCAGCATCACCGGTCCGGTGGATTCACCCCTCCACTTT.